The source of this T cell receptor beta chain is a study of vaccination and CD4 T cells after COVID-19. Study in general: Cells were stimulated with overlapping spike peptide pools from SARS-CoV-2, HCoV-NL63, HCoV-OC43 and HCoV-229E.

Concerning this clonotype: No antigen is known for it.

Germline V gene data show CDR1 as LNHDA and CDR2 as SQIVND (reference sequence). V shed 6 bases, J shed 5 bases, and the junction held 2 bases outside the gene matches. The CDR3 has 14 residues. Treatment in this sample: roughly 10-day PBMC culture with coronavirus spike peptide pools or control peptides (ViraFEST assay). Sequence data for DNA of cultured CD4+ T cells were generated by the Oncomine TCR Beta short-read assay. TCRdb reprocessed the PCR reads via MiXCR and lists one record per CDR3 protein. The profile shows about 14,000 distinct CDR3 sequences, roughly 21% of them singletons. V gene TRBV19 combines with J gene TRBJ2-2; 11 nucleotides agree with TRBD2. This TCR came from a human donor with COVID-19. The sequenced sample consisted of cultured CD4+ T cells from blood. The CDR3 nucleotides are TGTGCCAGTAGGCTAGCGGGGGGTACCGGGGAGCTGTTTTTT. It codes for CASRLAGGTGELFF.